The sequence of this TCR beta chain was determined in a study of blood T cell repertoires in COVID-19. Produced via immunoSEQ multiplex PCR; TCRdb's table is partial and in-frame only. Counted here are approximately 300,000 clones, under 90% occurring once; the ten biggest clones make up about 8.4%. The CDR3 runs to 14 residues. V shed 3 bases and J shed 8 bases, with 13 bases lying between them. Germline assignment: CDR1 LNHDA and CDR2 SQIVND (reference sequence). This clonotype was sampled from a woman in her 30s who had recovered from COVID-19. The material sequenced was PBMCs or T cells enriched from blood (not recorded which). The V and J genes are TRBV19 and TRBJ1-4; D unresolved. As DNA, the CDR3 is TGTGCCAGTAGTATCTCGGGATCTCGGGAAAAACTGTTTTTT. Encoded protein: CASSISGSREKLFF.